This entry is about one T cell receptor (beta chain). As originally analysed: Reference gene primer amplification in the assay estimated nucleated cell counts. This table comes from immunoSEQ multiplex PCR, and its TCRdb copy is limited to in-frame clones, with some not included. That table furnishes V, J and clone size, whereas the DNA furnished D and trimming. The sample records 200,000 to 300,000 clones, roughly 80% being singletons. The source of the sample is a study of blood T cell repertoires in COVID-19. Trimming cost V 3 bases and J 4 bases; bases outside gene matches: 5. CDR1 and CDR2 from the germline V gene are SNHLY and FYNNEI. This CDR3 has 14 amino acids.

The chain is built from TRBV2 and TRBJ1-2; TRBD1 matches at 7 bases. The receptor was derived from a woman aged 60-75 years with active or convalescent COVID-19. Sequencing was done on a sample of peripheral blood. CDR3 DNA: TGTGCCAGCAGTGAGAGGGGGCGCATCTATGGCTACACCTTC. Translated: CASSERGRIYGYTF. The full variable domain, completed using reference TRBV2 and TRBJ1-2, is EPEVTQTPSHQVTQMGQEVILRCVPISNHLYFYWYRQILGQKVEFLVSFYNNEISEKSEIFDDQFSVERPDGSNFTLKIRSTKLEDSAMYFCASSERGRIYGYTFGSGTRLTVV.